This T cell receptor beta chain was sequenced for a study of monozygotic twins with inflammatory bowel disease. The CDR3 is made up of 15 amino acids. CDR1 is SEHNR, CDR2 FQNEAQ, per germline (reference sequence). Study results and limitations: Concordant and discordant twins showed no difference in repertoire similarity, possibly from limited power. Results did not support any single strong IBD-associated signal or clonotype.

Notes on this clonotype: Its antigen is still unknown.

Using eight separate reactions per sample, the authors generated cDNA. Template-switch reactions added UMIs with a 6-nucleotide sample barcode. Each CDR3 protein gets one entry in TCRdb, which reprocessed the 5' RACE reads and gives no DNA. Seen in this sample are over 350,000 distinct CDR3 sequences; the ten most common clones hold approximately 2.8%. The receptor comes from a human donor with ulcerative colitis or Crohn's disease, or a healthy co-twin of an affected twin (not recorded which). The sequenced sample was blood. The J gene is TRBJ2-7, the V gene TRBV7-9; absent DNA, TCRdb's TRBD1 call cannot be checked. This CDR3 is CASSLGQGITYEQYF. Full variable domain (outside the CDR3, taken from reference TRBV7-9 and TRBJ2-7): DTGVSQNPRHKITKRGQNVTFRCDPISEHNRLYWYRQTLGQGPEFLTYFQNEAQLEKSRLLSDRFSAERPKGSFSTLEIQRTEQGDSAMYLCASSLGQGITYEQYFGPGTRLTVT.